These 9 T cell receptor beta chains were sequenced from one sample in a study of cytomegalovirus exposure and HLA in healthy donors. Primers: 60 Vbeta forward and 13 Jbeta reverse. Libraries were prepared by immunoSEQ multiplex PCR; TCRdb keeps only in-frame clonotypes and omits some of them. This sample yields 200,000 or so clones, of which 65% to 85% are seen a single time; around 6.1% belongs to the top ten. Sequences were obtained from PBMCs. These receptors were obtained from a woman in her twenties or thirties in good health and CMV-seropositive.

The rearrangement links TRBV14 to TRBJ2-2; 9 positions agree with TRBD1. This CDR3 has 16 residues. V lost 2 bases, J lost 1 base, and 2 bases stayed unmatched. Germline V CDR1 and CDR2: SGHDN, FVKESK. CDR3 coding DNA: TGTGCCAGCAGCCAAACAGGGGGCGAGAACACCGGGGAGCTGTTTTTT. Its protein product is CASSQTGGENTGELFF.

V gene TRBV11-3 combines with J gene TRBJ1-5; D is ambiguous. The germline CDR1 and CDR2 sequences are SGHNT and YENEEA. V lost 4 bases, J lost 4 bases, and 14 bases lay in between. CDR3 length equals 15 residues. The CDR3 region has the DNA TGTGCCAGCAGCTGGACGAGAGGGCTGAATCAGCCCCAGCATTTT. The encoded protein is CASSWTRGLNQPQHF. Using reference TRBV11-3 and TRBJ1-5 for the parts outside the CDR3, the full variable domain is EAGVVQSPRYKIIEKKQPVAFWCNPISGHNTLYWYLQNLGQGPELLIRYENEEAVDDSQLPKDRFSAERLKGVDSTLKIQPAELGDSAVYLCASSWTRGLNQPQHFGDGTRLSIL.

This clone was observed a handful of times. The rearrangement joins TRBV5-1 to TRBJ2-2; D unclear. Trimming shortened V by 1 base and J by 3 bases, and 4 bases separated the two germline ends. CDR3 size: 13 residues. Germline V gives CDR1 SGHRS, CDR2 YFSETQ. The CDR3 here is CASSLRDTGELFF. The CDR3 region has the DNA TGCGCCAGCAGCTTGCGGGACACCGGGGAGCTGTTTTTT.

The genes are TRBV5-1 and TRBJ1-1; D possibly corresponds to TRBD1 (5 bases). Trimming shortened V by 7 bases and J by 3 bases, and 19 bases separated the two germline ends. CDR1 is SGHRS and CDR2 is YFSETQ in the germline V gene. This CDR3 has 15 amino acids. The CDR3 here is CASRGVGGVHTEAFF. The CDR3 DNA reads TGCGCCAGCCGGGGGGTAGGAGGGGTTCACACTGAAGCTTTCTTT. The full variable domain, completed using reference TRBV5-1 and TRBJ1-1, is KAGVTQTPRYLIKTRGQQVTLSCSPISGHRSVSWYQQTPGQGLQFLFEYFSETQRNKGNFPGRFSGRQFSNSRSEMNVSTLELGDSALYLCASRGVGGVHTEAFFGQGTRLTVV.

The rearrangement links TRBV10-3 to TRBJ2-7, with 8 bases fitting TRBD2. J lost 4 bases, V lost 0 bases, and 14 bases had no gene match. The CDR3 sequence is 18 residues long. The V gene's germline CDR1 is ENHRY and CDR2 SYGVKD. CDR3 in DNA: TGTGCCATCAGTGAGTCGCCCCCCGGCTGGCGCGGGAGGTACGAGCAGTACTTC. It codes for CAISESPPGWRGRYEQYF.

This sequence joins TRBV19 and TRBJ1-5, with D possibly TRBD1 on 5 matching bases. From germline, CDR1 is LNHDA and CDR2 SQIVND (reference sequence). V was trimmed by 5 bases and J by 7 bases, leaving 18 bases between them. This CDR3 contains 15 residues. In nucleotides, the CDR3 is TGTGCCAGTAGTGGCGTTGGGGGGTCGGGGCAGCCCCAGCATTTT. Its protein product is CASSGVGGSGQPQHF.

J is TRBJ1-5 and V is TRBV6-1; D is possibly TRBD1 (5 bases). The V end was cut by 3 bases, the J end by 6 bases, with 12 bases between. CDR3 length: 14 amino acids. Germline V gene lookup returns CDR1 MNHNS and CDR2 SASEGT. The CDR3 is CASSDSRAGQPQHF. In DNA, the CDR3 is TGTGCCAGCAGTGATAGCAGGGCCGGTCAGCCCCAGCATTTT.

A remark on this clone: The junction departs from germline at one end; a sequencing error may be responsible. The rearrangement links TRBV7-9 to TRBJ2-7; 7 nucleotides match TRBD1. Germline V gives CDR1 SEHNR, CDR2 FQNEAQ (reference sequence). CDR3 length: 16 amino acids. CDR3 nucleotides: TGTTCCAGCAGCTTACCGACAGGGATGATGGACTACGAGCAGTACTTC. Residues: CSSSLPTGMMDYEQYF.

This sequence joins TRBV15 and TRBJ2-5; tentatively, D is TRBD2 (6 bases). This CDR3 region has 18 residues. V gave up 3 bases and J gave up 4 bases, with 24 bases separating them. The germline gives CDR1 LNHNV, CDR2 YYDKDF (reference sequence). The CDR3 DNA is TGTGCCACCAGCAGGGATTCAAGGGGACTCAGAACAGGAGAGACCCAGTACTTC. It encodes CATSRDSRGLRTGETQYF.